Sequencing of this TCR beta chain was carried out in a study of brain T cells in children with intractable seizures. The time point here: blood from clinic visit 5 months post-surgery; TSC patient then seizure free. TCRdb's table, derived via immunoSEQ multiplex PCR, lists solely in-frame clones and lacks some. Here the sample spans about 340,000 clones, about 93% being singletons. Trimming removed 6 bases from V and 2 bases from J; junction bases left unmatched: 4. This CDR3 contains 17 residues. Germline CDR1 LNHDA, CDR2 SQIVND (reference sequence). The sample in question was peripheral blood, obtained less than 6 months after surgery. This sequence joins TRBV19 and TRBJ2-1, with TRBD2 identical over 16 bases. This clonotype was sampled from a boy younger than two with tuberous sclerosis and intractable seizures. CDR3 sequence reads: CASRTGLAGGPYNEQFF. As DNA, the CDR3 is TGTGCCAGTAGAACGGGACTAGCGGGAGGGCCCTACAATGAGCAGTTCTTC.